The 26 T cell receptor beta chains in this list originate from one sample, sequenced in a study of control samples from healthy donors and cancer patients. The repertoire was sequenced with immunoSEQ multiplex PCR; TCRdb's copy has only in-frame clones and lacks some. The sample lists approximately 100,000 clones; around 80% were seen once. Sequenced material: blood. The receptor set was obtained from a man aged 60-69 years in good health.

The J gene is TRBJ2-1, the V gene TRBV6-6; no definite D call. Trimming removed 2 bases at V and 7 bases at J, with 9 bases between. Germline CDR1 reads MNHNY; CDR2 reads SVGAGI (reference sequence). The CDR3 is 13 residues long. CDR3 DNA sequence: TGTGCCAGCAGTTACCTAATGGGGAATGAGCAGTTCTTC. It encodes CASSYLMGNEQFF.

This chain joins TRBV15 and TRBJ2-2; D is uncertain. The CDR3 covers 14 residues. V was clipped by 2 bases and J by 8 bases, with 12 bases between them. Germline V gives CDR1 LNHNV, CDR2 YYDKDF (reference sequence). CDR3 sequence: CATSRSLEPGELFF. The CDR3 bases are TGTGCCACCAGCAGAAGCTTGGAGCCGGGGGAGCTGTTTTTT.

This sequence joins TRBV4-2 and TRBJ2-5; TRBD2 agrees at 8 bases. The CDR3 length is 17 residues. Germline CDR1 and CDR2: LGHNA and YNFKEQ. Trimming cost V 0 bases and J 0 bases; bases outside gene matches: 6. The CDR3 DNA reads TGTGCCAGCAGCCAAGACCCGGGAGGGCGGGACCAAGAGACCCAGTACTTC. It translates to CASSQDPGGRDQETQYF.

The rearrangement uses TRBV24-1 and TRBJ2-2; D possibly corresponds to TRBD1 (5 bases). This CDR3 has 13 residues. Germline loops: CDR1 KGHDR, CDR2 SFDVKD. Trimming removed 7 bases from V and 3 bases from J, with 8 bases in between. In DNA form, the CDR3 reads TGTGCCACCAGCCCAGGGTACACCGGGGAGCTGTTTTTT. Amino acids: CATSPGYTGELFF.

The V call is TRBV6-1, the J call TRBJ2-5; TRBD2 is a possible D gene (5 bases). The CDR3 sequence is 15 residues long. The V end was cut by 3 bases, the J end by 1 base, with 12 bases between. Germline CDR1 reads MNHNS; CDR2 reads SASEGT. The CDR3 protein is CASSELSGSQETQYF. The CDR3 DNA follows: TGTGCCAGCAGTGAGTTGTCGGGATCCCAAGAGACCCAGTACTTC.

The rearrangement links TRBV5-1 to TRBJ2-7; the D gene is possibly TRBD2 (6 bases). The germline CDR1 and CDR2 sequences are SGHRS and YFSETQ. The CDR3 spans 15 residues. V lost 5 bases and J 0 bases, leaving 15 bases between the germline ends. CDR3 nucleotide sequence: TGCGCCAGCAGGGGGGACTGGGAGGTCTCCTACGAGCAGTACTTC. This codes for CASRGDWEVSYEQYF. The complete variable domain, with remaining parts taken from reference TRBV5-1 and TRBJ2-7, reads KAGVTQTPRYLIKTRGQQVTLSCSPISGHRSVSWYQQTPGQGLQFLFEYFSETQRNKGNFPGRFSGRQFSNSRSEMNVSTLELGDSALYLCASRGDWEVSYEQYFGPGTRLTVT.

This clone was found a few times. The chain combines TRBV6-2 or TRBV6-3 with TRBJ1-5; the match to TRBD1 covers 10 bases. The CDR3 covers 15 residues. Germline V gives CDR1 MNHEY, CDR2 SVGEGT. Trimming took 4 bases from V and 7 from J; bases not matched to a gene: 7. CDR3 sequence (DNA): TGTGCCAGCAGTTCGTGGGGGACAGGGGCCCAGCCCCAGCATTTT. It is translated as CASSSWGTGAQPQHF.

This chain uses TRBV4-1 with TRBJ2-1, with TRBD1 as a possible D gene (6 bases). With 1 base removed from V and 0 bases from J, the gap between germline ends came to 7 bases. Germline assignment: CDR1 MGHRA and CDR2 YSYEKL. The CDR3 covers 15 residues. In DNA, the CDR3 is TGCGCCAGCAGCCAAGGGGACAACTCCTACAATGAGCAGTTCTTC. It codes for CASSQGDNSYNEQFF.

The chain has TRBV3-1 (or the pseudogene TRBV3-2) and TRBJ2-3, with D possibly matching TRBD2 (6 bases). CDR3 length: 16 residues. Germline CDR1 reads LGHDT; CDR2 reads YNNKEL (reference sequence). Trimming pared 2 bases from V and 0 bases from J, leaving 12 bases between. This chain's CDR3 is CASSQSSGGSTDTQYF. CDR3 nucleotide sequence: TGTGCCAGCAGCCAATCATCTGGGGGGAGCACAGATACGCAGTATTTT.

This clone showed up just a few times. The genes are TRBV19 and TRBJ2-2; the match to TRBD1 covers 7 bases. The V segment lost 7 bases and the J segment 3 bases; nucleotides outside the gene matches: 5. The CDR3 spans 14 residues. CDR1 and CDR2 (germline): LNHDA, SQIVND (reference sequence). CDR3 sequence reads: CASKGQGDTGELFF. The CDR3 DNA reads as TGTGCCAGTAAAGGCCAGGGGGACACCGGGGAGCTGTTTTTT.

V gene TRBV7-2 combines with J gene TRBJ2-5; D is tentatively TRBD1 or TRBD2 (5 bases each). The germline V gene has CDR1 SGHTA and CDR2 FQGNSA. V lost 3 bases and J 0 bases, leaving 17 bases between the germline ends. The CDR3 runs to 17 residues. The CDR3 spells CASSLGNPWGYQETQYF. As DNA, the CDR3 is TGTGCCAGCAGCTTGGGGAACCCCTGGGGGTACCAAGAGACCCAGTACTTC.

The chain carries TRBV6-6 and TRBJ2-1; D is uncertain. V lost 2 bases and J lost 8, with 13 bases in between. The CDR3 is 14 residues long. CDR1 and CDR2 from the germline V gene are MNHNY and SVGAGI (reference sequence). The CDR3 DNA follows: TGTGCCAGCAGTTACCGTAGGTCGGGCGATGAGCAGTTCTTC. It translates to CASSYRRSGDEQFF.

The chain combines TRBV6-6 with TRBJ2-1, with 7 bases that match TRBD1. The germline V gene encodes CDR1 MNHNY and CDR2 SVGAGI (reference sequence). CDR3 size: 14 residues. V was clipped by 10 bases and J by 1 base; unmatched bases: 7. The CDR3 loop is CATFQGQSYNEQFF. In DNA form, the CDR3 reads TGTGCCACTTTCCAGGGACAGTCCTACAATGAGCAGTTCTTC.

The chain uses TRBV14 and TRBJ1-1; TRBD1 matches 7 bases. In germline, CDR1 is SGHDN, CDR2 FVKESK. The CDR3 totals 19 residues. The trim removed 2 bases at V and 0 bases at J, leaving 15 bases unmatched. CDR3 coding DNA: TGTGCCAGCAGCCAAATCAAGTCGGTCACAGGGGACATGAACACTGAAGCTTTCTTT. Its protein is CASSQIKSVTGDMNTEAFF.

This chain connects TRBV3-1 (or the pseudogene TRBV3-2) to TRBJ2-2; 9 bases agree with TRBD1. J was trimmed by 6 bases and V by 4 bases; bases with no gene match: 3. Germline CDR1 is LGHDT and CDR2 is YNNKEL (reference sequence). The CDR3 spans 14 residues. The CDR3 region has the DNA TGTGCCAGCAGCCGGACAGGGGTGGCCGGGGAGCTGTTTTTT. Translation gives CASSRTGVAGELFF.

The CDR3 sequence: CASSLVVLRTGPGNYGYTF. The CDR3 bases are TGTGCCAGCAGCTTGGTCGTTCTTCGGACAGGTCCTGGCAACTATGGCTACACCTTC. V gene TRBV7-9 combines with J gene TRBJ1-2; the match to TRBD1 covers 7 bases. The CDR3 is 19 amino acids. V was pared by 3 bases and J by 2 bases, with 18 bases of the junction left unmatched. Germline CDR1 SEHNR, CDR2 FQNEAQ (reference sequence).

The CDR3 sequence: CASSQDEVNYGYTF. CDR3 nucleotides: TGTGCCAGCAGCCAAGATGAAGTCAACTATGGCTACACCTTC. The chain recombines TRBV3-1 (or the pseudogene TRBV3-2) with TRBJ1-2; D gene uncertain. The V gene lost 0 bases and the J gene lost 2 bases, with 7 bases spanning the gap. From germline, CDR1 is LGHDT and CDR2 YNNKEL (reference sequence). The CDR3 contains 14 residues.

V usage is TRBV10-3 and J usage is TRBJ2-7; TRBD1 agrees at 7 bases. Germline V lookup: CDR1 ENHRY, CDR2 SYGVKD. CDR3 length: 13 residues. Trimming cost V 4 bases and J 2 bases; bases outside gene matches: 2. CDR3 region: CAISVQGAYEQYF. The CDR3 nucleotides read TGTGCCATCAGTGTGCAGGGGGCCTACGAGCAGTACTTC.

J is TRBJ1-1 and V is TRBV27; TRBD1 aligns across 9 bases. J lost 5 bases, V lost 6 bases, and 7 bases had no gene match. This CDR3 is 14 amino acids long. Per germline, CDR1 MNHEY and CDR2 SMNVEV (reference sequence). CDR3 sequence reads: CASRLTGGGTEAFF. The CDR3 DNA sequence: TGTGCCAGCAGGCTGACAGGGGGGGGAACTGAAGCTTTCTTT.

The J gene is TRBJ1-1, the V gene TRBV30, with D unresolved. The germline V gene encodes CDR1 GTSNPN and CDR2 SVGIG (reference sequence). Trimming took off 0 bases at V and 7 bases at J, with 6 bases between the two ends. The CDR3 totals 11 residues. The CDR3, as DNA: TGTGCCTGGAGTGTACCGGGTGAAGCTTTCTTT. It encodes CAWSVPGEAFF. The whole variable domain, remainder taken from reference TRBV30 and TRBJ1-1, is SQTIHQWPATLVQPVGSPLSLECTVEGTSNPNLYWYRQAAGRGLQLLFYSVGIGQISSEVPQNLSASRPQDRQFILSSKKLLLSDSGFYLCAWSVPGEAFFGQGTRLTVV.

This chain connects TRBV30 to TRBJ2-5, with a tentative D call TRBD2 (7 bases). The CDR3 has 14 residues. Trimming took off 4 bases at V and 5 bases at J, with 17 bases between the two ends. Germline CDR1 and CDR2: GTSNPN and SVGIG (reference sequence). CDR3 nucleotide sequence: TGTGCCTGGACATCCCCGGGGGGCCGGGAGACCCAGTACTTC. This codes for CAWTSPGGRETQYF.

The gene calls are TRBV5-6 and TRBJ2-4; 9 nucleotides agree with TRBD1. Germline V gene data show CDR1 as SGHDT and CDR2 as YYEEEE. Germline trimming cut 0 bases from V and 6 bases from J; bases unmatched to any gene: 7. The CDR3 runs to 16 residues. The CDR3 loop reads CASSLVQGASGNIQYF. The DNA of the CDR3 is TGTGCCAGCAGCTTGGTACAGGGGGCGAGTGGAAACATTCAGTACTTC.

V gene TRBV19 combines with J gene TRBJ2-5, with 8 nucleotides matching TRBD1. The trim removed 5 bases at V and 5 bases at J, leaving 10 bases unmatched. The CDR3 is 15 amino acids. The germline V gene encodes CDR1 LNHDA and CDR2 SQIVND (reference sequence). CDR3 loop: CASSQGSGGWETQYF. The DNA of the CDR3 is TGTGCCAGTAGTCAGGGGTCAGGGGGCTGGGAGACCCAGTACTTC.

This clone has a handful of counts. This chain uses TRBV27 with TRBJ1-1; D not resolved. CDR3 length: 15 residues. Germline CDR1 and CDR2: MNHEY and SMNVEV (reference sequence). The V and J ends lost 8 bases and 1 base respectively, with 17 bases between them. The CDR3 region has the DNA TGTGCCAGCGGTCCTTACGGGCCCAAGAACACTGAAGCTTTCTTT. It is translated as CASGPYGPKNTEAFF.

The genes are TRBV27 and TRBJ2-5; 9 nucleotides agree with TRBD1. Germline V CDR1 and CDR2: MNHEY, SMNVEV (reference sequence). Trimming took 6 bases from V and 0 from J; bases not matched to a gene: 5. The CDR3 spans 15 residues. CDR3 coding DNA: TGTGCCAGCAGCCTGACAGGGGGACACCAAGAGACCCAGTACTTC. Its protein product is CASSLTGGHQETQYF.

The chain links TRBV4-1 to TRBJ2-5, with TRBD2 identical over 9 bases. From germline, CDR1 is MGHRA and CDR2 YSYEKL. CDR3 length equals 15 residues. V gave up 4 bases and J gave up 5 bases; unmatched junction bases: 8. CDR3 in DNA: TGCGCCAGCAGCCCACGAGCGGGAGGTTCGGAGACCCAGTACTTC. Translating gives CASSPRAGGSETQYF.